The 9 T cell receptor beta chains given below trace back to one sample, sequenced in a study of Ad26.COV2.S vaccination and SARS-CoV-2 variants. Produced via immunoSEQ multiplex PCR; TCRdb's table is partial and in-frame only. The repertoire holds about 350,000 clones, with 92% as singletons. The specimen was peripheral blood, collected after recovery from COVID-19. These receptors were taken from a human donor who had recovered from COVID-19.

The chain couples TRBV9 to TRBJ2-3, with D perhaps TRBD1 (6 bases). The length of the CDR3 is 15 residues. The germline CDR1 and CDR2 sequences are SGDLS and YYNGEE. The V and J ends lost 5 bases and 0 bases respectively, with 13 bases between them. The CDR3 region is CASRGEGDSTDTQYF. The CDR3 DNA reads TGTGCCAGCAGGGGAGAGGGGGACAGCACAGATACGCAGTATTTT.

This chain connects TRBV5-4 to TRBJ1-1, with D perhaps TRBD1 (5 bases). Germline-derived CDR1 and CDR2 are SGHNT and YYREEE (reference sequence). CDR3 size: 14 residues. The ends were cut back, 10 bases at V and 1 base at J, with 17 bases in the middle. The CDR3 reads CAGAQGNRNTEAFF. The CDR3 DNA follows: TGTGCCGGCGCGCAGGGAAATAGGAACACTGAAGCTTTCTTT.

The V call is TRBV3-1 (or the pseudogene TRBV3-2), the J call TRBJ1-3; maybe TRBD1 (5 bases). Germline values: CDR1 LGHDT, CDR2 YNNKEL (reference sequence). The CDR3 is made up of 16 amino acids. V was shortened by 0 bases and J by 0 bases, with 9 bases between the two germline ends. CDR3 loop: CASSQDRRGSGNTIYF. In DNA form, the CDR3 reads TGTGCCAGCAGCCAAGATAGGAGGGGCTCTGGAAACACCATATATTTT.

The chain links TRBV2 to TRBJ1-6, with a possible D match to TRBD1 (6 bases). The CDR3 is 15 residues long. CDR1 is SNHLY and CDR2 is FYNNEI in the germline V gene. V lost 6 bases and J lost 9, with 18 bases in between. The CDR3 loop is CASSNSPGGGSPLHF. The CDR3 DNA is TGTGCCAGCAGCAACAGCCCTGGGGGCGGTTCACCCCTCCACTTT.

CDR3 nucleotide sequence: TGTGCCAGCAGCGACGGGACACGGGGCTATGGCTACACCTTC. It encodes CASSDGTRGYGYTF. This chain connects TRBV5-6 to TRBJ1-2; a possible D gene is TRBD1 (6 bases). Germline loops: CDR1 SGHDT, CDR2 YYEEEE. Trimming shortened V by 4 bases and J by 4 bases, and 14 bases separated the two germline ends. The CDR3 covers 14 residues. The variable domain in full, with the rest retrieved from reference TRBV5-6 and TRBJ1-2, is DAGVTQSPTHLIKTRGQQVTLRCSPKSGHDTVSWYQQALGQGPQFIFQYYEEEERQRGNFPDRFSGHQFPNYSSELNVNALLLGDSALYLCASSDGTRGYGYTFGSGTRLTVV.

This chain uses TRBV6-1 with TRBJ2-5; perhaps TRBD1 as D (5 bases). Germline V gene data show CDR1 as MNHNS and CDR2 as SASEGT. The CDR3 runs 15 residues. Trimming stripped 0 bases from V and 2 bases from J, with 10 bases between. The CDR3 region has the DNA TGTGCCAGCAGTGAAGCCCGGCCAGGGCAAGAGACCCAGTACTTC. Its translation: CASSEARPGQETQYF.

This clone was seen only once. V is TRBV4-1 and J is TRBJ2-1, with D perhaps matching TRBD1 (5 bases). This CDR3 contains 14 residues. Germline CDR1 MGHRA, CDR2 YSYEKL. The V and J ends lost 5 bases and 2 bases respectively, with 10 bases between them. CDR3 sequence: CASSNRGAYNEQFF. As DNA, the CDR3 is TGCGCCAGCAGCAATAGGGGCGCCTACAATGAGCAGTTCTTC.

The V and J genes are TRBV9 and TRBJ2-2; 11 bases are shared with TRBD1. J lost 5 bases, V lost 0 bases, and 6 bases had no gene match. Germline values: CDR1 SGDLS, CDR2 YYNGEE. This CDR3 is built from 17 residues. The CDR3 region is CASSVAQDRGLTGELFF. The CDR3 DNA is TGTGCCAGCAGCGTAGCCCAGGACAGGGGGCTGACCGGGGAGCTGTTTTTT.

The rearrangement joins TRBV18 to TRBJ2-7; 8 positions match TRBD1. The CDR3 loop spans 17 amino acids. Germline V lookup: CDR1 KGHSH, CDR2 LQKENI. V was pared by 6 bases and J by 4 bases, with 17 bases of the junction left unmatched. The CDR3 DNA reads TGTGCCAGCTCTCCTGGAGTTTCAGGGGGCCAAGGGTACGAGCAGTACTTC. Encoded protein: CASSPGVSGGQGYEQYF.